This record concerns one T cell receptor beta chain sequence. The sample contains more than one DNA sequence encoding this CDR3. The CDR3 loop spans 12 amino acids. V gave up 1 base and J gave up 9 bases, with 7 bases separating them. Germline values: CDR1 SGHNT, CDR2 YENEEA. The data are from a study of Ad26.COV2.S vaccination and SARS-CoV-2 variants. Treatment: 15 to 20 received Ad26.COV2.S at low or high dose, single or two shots; 5 received placebo; per-sample allocation not given. Sampling took place 63 days after the first vaccine or placebo injection. The protocol was immunoSEQ multiplex PCR, while the TCRdb copy is restricted to in-frame clones and leaves out a portion. The table lists over 300,000 clones, about four fifths of them singletons.

The sequenced sample was peripheral blood, obtained in a trial of Ad26.COV2.S vaccine versus placebo. This clonotype originated in a person aged 18-65 years who received the Ad26.COV2.S COVID-19 vaccine or a placebo. V usage is TRBV11-3 and J usage is TRBJ2-1; D gene uncertain. CDR3 nucleotides: TGTGCCAGCAGCTTAGGTCTAGGTGAGCAGTTCTTC. Translating it yields CASSLGLGEQFF.